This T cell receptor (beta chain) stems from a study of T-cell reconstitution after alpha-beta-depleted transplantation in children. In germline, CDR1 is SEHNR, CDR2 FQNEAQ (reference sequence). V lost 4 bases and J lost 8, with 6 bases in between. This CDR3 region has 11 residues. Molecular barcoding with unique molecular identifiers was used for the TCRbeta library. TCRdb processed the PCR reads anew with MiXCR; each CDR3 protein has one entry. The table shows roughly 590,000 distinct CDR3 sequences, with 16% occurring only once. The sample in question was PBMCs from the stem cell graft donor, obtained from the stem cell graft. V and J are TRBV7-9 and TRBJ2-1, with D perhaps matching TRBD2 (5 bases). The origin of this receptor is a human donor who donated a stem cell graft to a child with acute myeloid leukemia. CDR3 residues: CASSSDYEQFF. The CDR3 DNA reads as TGTGCCAGCAGCTCGGACTATGAGCAGTTCTTC.